This TCR beta chain emerged from a study of T cells in Graves' hyperthyroidism and ophthalmopathy. Germline CDR1 LNHNV, CDR2 YYDKDF (reference sequence). V was shortened by 1 base and J by 2 bases, with 3 bases between the two germline ends. This CDR3 region has 14 residues. Study-level findings and limits: Blood also carried most thyroid clonotypes expanded above 0.001.

Amplified TCR beta CDR3 regions derived from RNA transcripts. An initial round of RT-PCR targeting the TCR CDR3 relied on the HTBI primer set. TCRdb passed the multiplex PCR reads through MiXCR, listing each CDR3 protein once. The sample includes about 350,000 distinct CDR3 sequences, 15% to 20% of them seen just once. This clonotype came up many times. What it recognizes is unknown. Hyperthyroidism, newly diagnosed and lasting under 2 months, affected patients aged 18 to 65. The source of this sequence is a woman aged 18-35 years with Graves' hyperthyroidism. The chain is built from TRBV15 and TRBJ2-6; D not certain. Sequenced material: blood. DNA for the CDR3: TGTGCCACCAGCAGAGGTACTGGGGCCAACGTCCTGACTTTC. Protein product: CATSRGTGANVLTF.